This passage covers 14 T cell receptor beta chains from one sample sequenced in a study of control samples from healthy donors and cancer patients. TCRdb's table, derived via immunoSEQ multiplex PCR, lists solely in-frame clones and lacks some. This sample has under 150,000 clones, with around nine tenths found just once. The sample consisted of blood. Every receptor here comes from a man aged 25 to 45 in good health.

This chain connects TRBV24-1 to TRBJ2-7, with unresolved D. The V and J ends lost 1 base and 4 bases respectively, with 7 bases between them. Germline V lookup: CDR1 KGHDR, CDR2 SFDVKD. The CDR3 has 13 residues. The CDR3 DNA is TGTGCCACCAGTGATTTCCCGGGTTACGAGCAGTACTTC. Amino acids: CATSDFPGYEQYF.

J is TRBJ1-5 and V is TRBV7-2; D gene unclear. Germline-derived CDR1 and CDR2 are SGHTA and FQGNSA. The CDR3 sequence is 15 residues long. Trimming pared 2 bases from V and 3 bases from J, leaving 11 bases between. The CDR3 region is CASSLHPVSNQPQHF. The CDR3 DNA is TGTGCCAGCAGCTTACATCCAGTGTCCAATCAGCCCCAGCATTTT. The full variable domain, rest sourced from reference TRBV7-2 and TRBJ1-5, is GAGVSQSPSNKVTEKGKDVELRCDPISGHTALYWYRQSLGQGLEFLIYFQGNSAPDKSGLPSDRFSAERTGGSVSTLTIQRTQQEDSAVYLCASSLHPVSNQPQHFGDGTRLSIL.

DNA for the CDR3: TGTGCCAGCAGTTTGCGGGAGGGGAGCACAGATACGCAGTATTTT. This gives the protein CASSLREGSTDTQYF. The rearrangement uses TRBV6-5 and TRBJ2-3; 9 positions agree with TRBD2. V was clipped by 4 bases and J by 0 bases; unmatched bases: 2. Looked up from germline, CDR1 is MNHEY and CDR2 is SVGAGI. This CDR3 region has 15 residues.

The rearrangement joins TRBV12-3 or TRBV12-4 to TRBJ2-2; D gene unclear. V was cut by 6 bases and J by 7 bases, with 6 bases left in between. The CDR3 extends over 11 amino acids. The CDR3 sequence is CASSHSGELFF. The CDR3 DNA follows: TGTGCCAGCAGCCACAGCGGGGAGCTGTTTTTT.

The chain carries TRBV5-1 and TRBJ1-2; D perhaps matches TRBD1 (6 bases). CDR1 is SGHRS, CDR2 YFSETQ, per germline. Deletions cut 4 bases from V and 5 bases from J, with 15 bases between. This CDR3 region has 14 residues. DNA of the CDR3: TGCGCCAGCAGCCTCGATTGGACAGCTTATGGCTACACCTTC. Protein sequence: CASSLDWTAYGYTF.

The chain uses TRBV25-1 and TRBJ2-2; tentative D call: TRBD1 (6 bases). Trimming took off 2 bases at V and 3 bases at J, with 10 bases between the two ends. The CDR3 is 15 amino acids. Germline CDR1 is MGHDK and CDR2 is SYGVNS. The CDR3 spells CASSEGGSYTGELFF. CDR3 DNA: TGTGCCAGCAGTGAAGGGGGCTCGTACACCGGGGAGCTGTTTTTT.

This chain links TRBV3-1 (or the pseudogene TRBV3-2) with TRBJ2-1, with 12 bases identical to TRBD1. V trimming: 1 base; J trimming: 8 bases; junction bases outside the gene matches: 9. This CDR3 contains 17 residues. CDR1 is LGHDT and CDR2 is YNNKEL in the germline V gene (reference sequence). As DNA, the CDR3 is TGTGCCAGCAGCCAAGGGCTCCTGGGACAGGGGGCTCATGAGCAGTTCTTC. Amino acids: CASSQGLLGQGAHEQFF.

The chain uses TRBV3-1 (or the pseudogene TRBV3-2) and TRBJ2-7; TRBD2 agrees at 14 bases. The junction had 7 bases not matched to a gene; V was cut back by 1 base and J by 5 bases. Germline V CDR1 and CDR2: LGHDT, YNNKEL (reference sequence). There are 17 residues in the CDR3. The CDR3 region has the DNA TGTGCCAGCAGCCAAGGCCGCGGGACTAGCGGGAGCAACGAGCAGTACTTC. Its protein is CASSQGRGTSGSNEQYF.

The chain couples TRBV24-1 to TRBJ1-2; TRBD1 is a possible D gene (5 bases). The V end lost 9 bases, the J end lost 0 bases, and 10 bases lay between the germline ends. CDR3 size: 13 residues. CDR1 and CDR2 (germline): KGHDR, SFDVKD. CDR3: CATQDKTNYGYTF. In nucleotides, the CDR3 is TGTGCCACCCAGGACAAAACTAACTATGGCTACACCTTC.

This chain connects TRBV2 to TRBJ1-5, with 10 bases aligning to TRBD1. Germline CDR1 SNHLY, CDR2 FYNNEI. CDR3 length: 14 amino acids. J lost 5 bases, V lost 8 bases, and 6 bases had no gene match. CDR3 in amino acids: CASLPTGGHQPQHF. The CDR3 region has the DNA TGTGCCAGCCTCCCGACAGGGGGCCATCAGCCCCAGCATTTT. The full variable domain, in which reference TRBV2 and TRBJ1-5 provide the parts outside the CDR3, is EPEVTQTPSHQVTQMGQEVILRCVPISNHLYFYWYRQILGQKVEFLVSFYNNEISEKSEIFDDQFSVERPDGSNFTLKIRSTKLEDSAMYFCASLPTGGHQPQHFGDGTRLSIL.

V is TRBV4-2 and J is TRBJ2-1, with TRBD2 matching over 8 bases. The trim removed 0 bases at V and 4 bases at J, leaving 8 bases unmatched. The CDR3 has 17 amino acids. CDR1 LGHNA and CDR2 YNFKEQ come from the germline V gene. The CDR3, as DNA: TGTGCCAGCAGCCAAGATGCAGCGGGGGCCAAGTACAATGAGCAGTTCTTC. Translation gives CASSQDAAGAKYNEQFF.

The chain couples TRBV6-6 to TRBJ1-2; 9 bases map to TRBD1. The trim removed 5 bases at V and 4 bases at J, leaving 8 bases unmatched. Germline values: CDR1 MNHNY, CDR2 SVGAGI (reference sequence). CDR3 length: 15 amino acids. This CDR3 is CASSNPRTGAYGYTF. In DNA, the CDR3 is TGTGCCAGCAGTAATCCGAGGACAGGGGCCTATGGCTACACCTTC.

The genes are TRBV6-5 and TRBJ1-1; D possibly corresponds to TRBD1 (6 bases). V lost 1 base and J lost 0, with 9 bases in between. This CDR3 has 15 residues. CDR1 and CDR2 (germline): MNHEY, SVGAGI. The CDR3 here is CASSYLAGVNTEAFF. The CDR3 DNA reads TGTGCCAGCAGTTACTTAGCAGGGGTGAACACTGAAGCTTTCTTT.

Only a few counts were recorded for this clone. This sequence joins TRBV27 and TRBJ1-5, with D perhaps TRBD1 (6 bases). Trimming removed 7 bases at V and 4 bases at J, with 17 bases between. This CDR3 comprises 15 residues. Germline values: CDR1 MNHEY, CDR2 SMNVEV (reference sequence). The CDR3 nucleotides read TGTGCCAGCATTTTCAGGACAGTTCCAAATCAGCCCCAGCATTTT. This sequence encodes CASIFRTVPNQPQHF.